Here is one T cell receptor (beta chain) with its context. The CDR3 has 15 amino acids. Trimming removed 0 bases at V and 8 bases at J, with 16 bases between. Germline V lookup: CDR1 LGHNA, CDR2 YSLEER. This entry is derived from a study of shared clonotypes between healthy human individuals. Looking at the study overall: The people who gave samples were a couple of women and a few men aged 18 to 49.

Naive CD8 populations comprised CD45RO-negative cells positively selected for CCR7, excluding terminally differentiated effector memory CD45RA+ cells. This was a deep-level run. Sequenced by immunoSEQ multiplex PCR; TCRdb stores in-frame clones only, minus some. This table holds millions of clones, about 95% found once. The gene calls are TRBV4-3 and TRBJ1-2; a possible D gene is TRBD1 (5 bases). The source is a man between 18 and 35 years old in good health. Sample: naive CD8+ T cells sorted from blood. CDR3 sequence reads: CASSQDRDTQGGYTF. Here the CDR3 DNA reads TGCGCCAGCAGCCAAGATCGAGATACTCAGGGCGGCTACACCTTC.